One sample yielded the 32 T cell receptor beta chains listed below, sequenced in a study of T cells in Graves' hyperthyroidism and ophthalmopathy. Researchers took RNA transcripts and amplified the TCR beta CDR3 regions from them. The HTBI primer set drove a first-round RT-PCR of the TCR CDR3. TCRdb processed the multiplex PCR reads anew with MiXCR; each CDR3 protein has one entry. The table lists about 510,000 distinct CDR3 sequences, 40% to 50% of them singletons. The sequenced material came from peripheral blood or thyroid tissue (not recorded which). The receptors come from an adult woman with Graves' disease, either hyperthyroidism or ophthalmopathy (not recorded which).

This chain uses TRBV14 with TRBJ1-2, with D uncertain. CDR1 is SGHDN, CDR2 FVKESK, per germline. V lost 1 base to trimming and J lost 7 bases, with 4 bases between them. This CDR3 contains 11 residues. CDR3 bases: TGTGCCAGCAGCCAAGTTCGTGGCTACACCTTC. This codes for CASSQVRGYTF.

This clonotype was observed many times. This sequence joins TRBV2 and TRBJ1-5; D is unclear. There are 16 residues in the CDR3. Germline V gives CDR1 SNHLY, CDR2 FYNNEI. The ends were cut back, 1 base at V and 6 bases at J, with 16 bases in the middle. In nucleotides, the CDR3 is TGTGCCAGCAGTGAAGGCACGGTCCGGGCAGGTCAGCCCCAGCATTTT. Protein product: CASSEGTVRAGQPQHF.

Notes on this clonotype: It may be a read error: a sequence one base away is much more abundant. In this CDR3 the conserved last residue, phenylalanine or tryptophan, is missing, so a read error is likely. The chain combines TRBV5-1 with TRBJ1-2, with 8 nucleotides matching TRBD1. The CDR3 spans 13 residues. The ends lost 4 bases at V and 6 bases at J; junction bases unmatched: 5. Germline assignment: CDR1 SGHRS and CDR2 YFSETQ. This CDR3 is CASSVDRENGYTL. In DNA form, the CDR3 reads TGCGCCAGCAGCGTGGACAGGGAGAATGGCTACACCCTC.

The chain uses TRBV7-2 and TRBJ1-4, with no clear D. The V end was cut by 8 bases, the J end by 0 bases, with 10 bases between. Germline CDR1 SGHTA, CDR2 FQGNSA. The CDR3 loop spans 14 amino acids. The CDR3 is CASVAVATNEKLFF. The CDR3 DNA follows: TGTGCCAGCGTAGCGGTTGCAACTAATGAAAAACTGTTTTTT.

This clonotype was observed a few times. The chain recombines TRBV7-8 with TRBJ2-7; D remains unclear. Germline V CDR1 and CDR2: SGHVS, FQNEAQ. The CDR3 runs 12 residues. The germline V and J ends were trimmed by 3 bases and 3 bases, with 6 bases remaining between them. The CDR3 loop is CASSLNDYEQYF. The CDR3 DNA follows: TGTGCCAGCAGCTTGAACGACTACGAGCAGTACTTC. The variable domain in full, completed from reference TRBV7-8 and TRBJ2-7, reads GAGVSQSPRYKVAKRGQDVALRCDPISGHVSLFWYQQALGQGPEFLTYFQNEAQLDKSGLPSDRFFAERPEGSVSTLKIQRTQQEDSAVYLCASSLNDYEQYFGPGTRLTVT.

This clonotype was found a few times. The V gene is TRBV13, the J gene TRBJ1-1; D is unresolved. The CDR3 contains 14 residues. V was pared by 3 bases and J by 7 bases, with 15 bases between. Germline-derived CDR1 and CDR2 are PRHDT and FYEKMQ (reference sequence). CDR3 sequence reads: CASSFVSVGIEAFF. The CDR3 nucleotides read TGTGCCAGCAGCTTTGTCTCGGTAGGCATTGAAGCTTTCTTT. The full variable domain, its missing parts supplied by reference TRBV13 and TRBJ1-1, is AAGVIQSPRHLIKEKRETATLKCYPIPRHDTVYWYQQGPGQDPQFLISFYEKMQSDKGSIPDRFSAQQFSDYHSELNMSSLELGDSALYFCASSFVSVGIEAFFGQGTRLTVV.

This clonotype appeared many times. V usage is TRBV7-2 and J usage is TRBJ2-5; D is unclear. This CDR3 is built from 13 residues. V was clipped by 3 bases and J by 5 bases, with 10 bases between them. Germline-derived CDR1 and CDR2 are SGHTA and FQGNSA. The CDR3 region has the DNA TGTGCCAGCAGCTTCTCCAGAAGGGAGACCCAGTACTTC. Translation gives CASSFSRRETQYF.

This clonotype came up a few times. A read error may produce the germline difference seen at one junction end. The chain has TRBV7-3 and TRBJ1-1; a weak D match, TRBD1 (6 bases). The CDR3 extends over 16 amino acids. Looked up from germline, CDR1 is SGHTA and CDR2 is FQGTGA. CDR3 sequence: CASSLGGFTGLTEAFF. DNA for the CDR3: TGCGCCAGCAGCTTGGGGGGGTTCACAGGGCTCACTGAAGCTTTCTTT.

The chain carries TRBV7-9 and TRBJ1-4; TRBD1 matches 7 bases. The CDR3 spans 15 residues. Losses at the gene ends were 4 bases for V and 2 bases for J; bases not matched to a gene: 4. Per germline, CDR1 SEHNR and CDR2 FQNEAQ (reference sequence). The CDR3 bases are TGTGCCAGCAGCTACAGGGGAGTGACTAATGAAAAACTGTTTTTT. As protein: CASSYRGVTNEKLFF.

Regarding this clonotype: The conserved phenylalanine or tryptophan is not found at the CDR3 terminus, so this likely reflects a read error. The genes are TRBV10-3 and TRBJ1-2; 8 bases align to TRBD1. V trimming: 8 bases; J trimming: 6 bases; junction bases outside the gene matches: 8. This CDR3 comprises 13 residues. The germline V gene has CDR1 ENHRY and CDR2 SYGVKD. CDR3 amino acids: CAIGLTGDDGYTL. The CDR3 bases are TGTGCCATCGGTTTGACAGGGGACGATGGCTACACCCTC.

This clonotype was seen many times. J is TRBJ1-6 and V is TRBV19, with D possibly being TRBD1 (6 bases). This CDR3 spans 14 amino acids. Germline CDR1 is LNHDA and CDR2 is SQIVND (reference sequence). With 5 bases removed from V and 7 bases from J, the gap between germline ends came to 12 bases. The chain's CDR3 is CASSADSLNSPLHF. The DNA for the CDR3 is TGTGCCAGTAGTGCGGACAGTCTCAATTCACCCCTCCACTTT.

The chain carries TRBV10-3 and TRBJ1-2, with D possibly TRBD1 on 6 matching bases. The CDR3 has 13 amino acids. Trimming removed 4 bases from V and 4 bases from J, with 10 bases in between. CDR1 is ENHRY and CDR2 is SYGVKD in the germline V gene. The CDR3 loop reads CAISGQGTYGYTF. CDR3 DNA sequence: TGTGCCATCAGTGGGCAGGGGACCTATGGCTACACCTTC.

The chain carries TRBV24-1 and TRBJ2-7, with 9 bases identical to TRBD1. The CDR3 contains 15 residues. V lost 5 bases to trimming and J lost 0 bases; unmatched junction nucleotides: 4. CDR1 is KGHDR, CDR2 SFDVKD, per germline. The CDR3 sequence: CATSGGQGVSYEQYF. In DNA, the CDR3 is TGTGCCACCAGTGGGGGACAGGGAGTCTCCTACGAGCAGTACTTC.

The rearrangement uses TRBV10-3 and TRBJ2-7, with a possible D match to TRBD1 (7 bases). Germline lookup yields CDR1 ENHRY and CDR2 SYGVKD. Between the trimmed V and J ends, which lost 6 bases and 2 bases, there was a span of 17 bases. The CDR3 sequence is 15 residues long. The CDR3 coding sequence is TGTGCCATCAGGGGAGGACAGGATATGCCCTACGAGCAGTACTTC. Amino acid sequence: CAIRGGQDMPYEQYF.

This clonotype came up many times. V usage is TRBV7-2 and J usage is TRBJ2-5; 7 nucleotides agree with TRBD2. The CDR3 is 17 amino acids. From germline, CDR1 is SGHTA and CDR2 FQGNSA. V lost 3 bases, J lost 5 bases, and 15 bases stayed unmatched. The CDR3 loop is CASSFLPRGFFAETQYF. For the CDR3, the DNA is TGTGCCAGCAGCTTCCTCCCGCGGGGGTTCTTTGCGGAGACCCAGTACTTC.

This clonotype has ten or more counts. The V gene is TRBV19, the J gene TRBJ2-7; possibly TRBD1 for D (7 bases). The CDR3 covers 13 residues. V was pared by 5 bases and J by 3 bases, with 11 bases between. Germline CDR1 LNHDA, CDR2 SQIVND (reference sequence). DNA for the CDR3: TGTGCCAGTAGTGCGGGACAGAACTACGAGCAGTACTTC. It codes for CASSAGQNYEQYF.

This clonotype was found once. CDR3 nucleotide sequence: TGTGCCAGCAGTTTCGCGAGGGGGCGCGAGACCCAGTACTTC. Translated, it gives CASSFARGRETQYF. The gene calls are TRBV25-1 and TRBJ2-5, with 7 bases identical to TRBD1. CDR1 and CDR2 (germline): MGHDK, SYGVNS. The V segment lost 5 bases and the J segment 5 bases; nucleotides outside the gene matches: 8. This CDR3 spans 14 amino acids.

Of note for this clonotype: Because the CDR3 is missing its conserved closing phenylalanine or tryptophan, this is likely a read error. The genes are TRBV10-3 and TRBJ2-5; D perhaps matches TRBD2 (5 bases). Germline V gene sequence: CDR1 ENHRY, CDR2 SYGVKD. The CDR3 consists of 13 residues. V lost 9 bases to trimming and J lost 4 bases, with 15 bases between them. CDR3 sequence reads: CAIQRGSAETQYL. CDR3 in DNA: TGTGCCATTCAACGGGGTTCGGCAGAGACCCAGTACCTC.

The gene calls are TRBV7-9 and TRBJ1-3; perhaps TRBD1 as D (5 bases). Germline V CDR1 and CDR2: SEHNR, FQNEAQ (reference sequence). CDR3 length equals 13 residues. Trimming removed 1 base at V and 8 bases at J, with 9 bases between. The CDR3 nucleotides read TGTGCCAGCAGCTTAGAACTGGGGGACACCATATATTTT. This gives the protein CASSLELGDTIYF.

The chain is built from TRBV7-3 and TRBJ2-5; maybe TRBD2 (6 bases). Germline V gene sequence: CDR1 SGHTA, CDR2 FQGTGA. The V end lost 5 bases, the J end lost 10 bases, and 11 bases lay between the germline ends. CDR3 size: 11 residues. CDR3 sequence (DNA): TGTGCCAGCAGCAAACAGGAGGGCCAGTACTTC. Translating gives CASSKQEGQYF.

As concerns this clonotype: One end of the junction is discordant with germline, which a read error may explain. The rearrangement links TRBV6-5 to TRBJ2-2, with D possibly TRBD1 on 5 matching bases. Germline CDR1 reads MNHEY; CDR2 reads SVGAGI. CDR3 length: 15 residues. CDR3 protein: CASSVPGTNTGELFF. The CDR3 coding sequence is TGCGCCAGCAGTGTTCCAGGGACGAACACCGGGGAGCTGTTTTTT.

This clonotype has just a few counts. The CDR3 nucleotides read TGTGCCAGCAGCTGGGGACAGGGTGAGCAGTACTTC. Amino acid sequence: CASSWGQGEQYF. The chain couples TRBV7-8 to TRBJ2-7; 9 nucleotides line up with TRBD1. The CDR3 consists of 12 residues. With V trimmed by 4 bases and J by 7 bases, 2 bases remained unmatched. The germline CDR1 and CDR2 sequences are SGHVS and FQNEAQ.

The V gene is TRBV20-1, the J gene TRBJ2-7; D may be TRBD1 or TRBD2 (7 bases each). The CDR3 contains 12 residues. Germline lookup yields CDR1 DFQATT and CDR2 SNEGSKA (reference sequence). Trimming removed 3 bases at V and 6 bases at J, with 12 bases between. CDR3 nucleotide sequence: TGCAGTGCTAGTCAGGGGGGGGGCGAGCAGTACTTC. Its protein is CSASQGGGEQYF.

The V gene is TRBV7-8, the J gene TRBJ1-6; no reliable D call. This CDR3 has 15 amino acids. From germline, CDR1 is SGHVS and CDR2 FQNEAQ. The V end was cut by 2 bases, the J end by 8 bases, with 13 bases between. CDR3 amino acids: CASSLKRVSYSPLHF. The CDR3 region has the DNA TGTGCCAGCAGCTTAAAGCGGGTGAGCTATTCACCCCTCCACTTT.

This clonotype was counted only a few times. The CDR3 loop is CASPGAGGPTGELFF. The DNA for the CDR3 is TGTGCCAGCCCTGGCGCGGGAGGGCCAACCGGGGAGCTGTTTTTT. The chain links TRBV7-9 to TRBJ2-2; 9 bases align to TRBD2. Germline V gene sequence: CDR1 SEHNR, CDR2 FQNEAQ (reference sequence). This CDR3 is 15 amino acids long. V was pared by 8 bases and J by 5 bases, with 9 bases of the junction left unmatched.

This sequence joins TRBV6-5 and TRBJ1-4, with D uncertain. CDR1 MNHEY and CDR2 SVGAGI come from the germline V gene. The CDR3 is made up of 13 amino acids. The V and J ends lost 6 bases and 2 bases respectively, with 7 bases between them. The CDR3 here is CASRSGTNEKLFF. DNA of the CDR3: TGTGCCAGCAGATCCGGGACTAATGAAAAACTGTTTTTT.

This clonotype was recorded many times. The junction departs from germline at one end; a sequencing error may be responsible. The chain couples TRBV2 to TRBJ2-5; weak D call: TRBD2 (5 bases). The germline V gene has CDR1 SNHLY and CDR2 FYNNEI. The length of the CDR3 is 12 residues. The CDR3: CASSGTGETQYF. The CDR3 DNA sequence: TGCGCCAGCAGCGGAACGGGAGAGACCCAGTACTTC.

There are many counts of this clonotype. The chain uses TRBV2 and TRBJ1-5; no firm D call. This CDR3 is 15 amino acids long. The V end was cut by 4 bases, the J end by 2 bases, with 12 bases between. Germline V gives CDR1 SNHLY, CDR2 FYNNEI. The DNA of the CDR3 is TGTGCCAGCAGTGCGGTGACACCCCGCAATCAGCCCCAGCATTTT. Translated: CASSAVTPRNQPQHF.

This chain connects TRBV20-1 to TRBJ2-7, with a weak D call TRBD2 (6 bases). The V end was cut by 1 base, the J end by 2 bases, with 15 bases between. The CDR3 length is 15 residues. Germline CDR1 and CDR2: DFQATT and SNEGSKA (reference sequence). The CDR3 is CSARALLTSTYEQYF. In nucleotides, the CDR3 is TGCAGTGCTAGAGCCCTCCTGACTAGTACCTACGAGCAGTACTTC.

This chain connects TRBV9 to TRBJ2-2; D unclear. The CDR3 length is 15 residues. Looked up from germline, CDR1 is SGDLS and CDR2 is YYNGEE. The V gene lost 0 bases and the J gene lost 9 bases, with 15 bases spanning the gap. CDR3 amino acids: CASSVDELQLRELFF. The CDR3 coding sequence is TGTGCCAGCAGCGTAGACGAGTTACAGTTACGGGAGCTGTTTTTT.

DNA for the CDR3: TGTGCCAGCATCGGAGCAGGGACCAACACTGAAGCTTTCTTT. It encodes CASIGAGTNTEAFF. The gene calls are TRBV25-1 and TRBJ1-1, with D possibly being TRBD1 (5 bases). This CDR3 is 14 amino acids long. V was trimmed by 7 bases and J by 2 bases, leaving 14 bases between them. CDR1 and CDR2 from the germline V gene are MGHDK and SYGVNS. Full variable domain (outside the CDR3, taken from reference TRBV25-1 and TRBJ1-1): EADIYQTPRYLVIGTGKKITLECSQTMGHDKMYWYQQDPGMELHLIHYSYGVNSTEKGDLSSESTVSRIRTEHFPLTLESARPSHTSQYLCASIGAGTNTEAFFGQGTRLTVV.

This clonotype was picked up a small number of times. A clone one base away is much larger, so this may be a read error. The chain is built from TRBV14 and TRBJ2-2; 10 bases align to TRBD2. CDR3 length: 14 residues. Germline lookup yields CDR1 SGHDN and CDR2 FVKESK. Trimming took 3 bases from V and 6 from J; bases not matched to a gene: 1. CDR3 bases: TGTGCCAGCAGCCAGCTAGCGGGAGCCGGGGAGCTGTTTTTT. It specifies CASSQLAGAGELFF.